These 15 T cell receptor beta chains were sequenced from one sample in a study of PD-1 blockade in classical Hodgkin lymphoma. The patients all showed relapse after autologous stem cell transplantation, while their brentuximab vedotin exposure varied. Starting with thawed PBMCs, CD4+ T cells were purified by magnetic negative selection. Generated by immunoSEQ multiplex PCR, the TCRdb table keeps only in-frame clones and is missing some. The sample includes over 20,000 clones, around 83% of them seen just once. The sequenced sample was CD4+ T cells from blood, obtained at baseline. The receptor set was obtained from a human donor with classical Hodgkin lymphoma.

This clone was found a few times. CDR3: CATSRDSSYEQYF. CDR3 DNA sequence: TGTGCCACCTCCAGGGACAGCTCCTACGAGCAGTACTTC. The chain is built from TRBV6-6 and TRBJ2-7; TRBD1 matches at 7 bases. CDR1 and CDR2 from the germline V gene are MNHNY and SVGAGI (reference sequence). There are 13 residues in the CDR3. The J segment lost 0 bases and the V segment lost 10 bases, leaving 6 bases of the junction unmatched.

The V and J genes are TRBV20-1 and TRBJ2-1; tentatively, D is TRBD2 (7 bases). The CDR3 has 11 residues. The germline CDR1 and CDR2 sequences are DFQATT and SNEGSKA (reference sequence). The V end was cut by 7 bases, the J end by 5 bases, with 9 bases between. The CDR3: CSVGGDNEQFF. Here the CDR3 DNA reads TGCAGTGTAGGGGGGGACAATGAGCAGTTCTTC.

The chain is built from TRBV19 and TRBJ2-5, with D possibly being TRBD1 (6 bases). The germline CDR1 and CDR2 sequences are LNHDA and SQIVND (reference sequence). V was clipped by 2 bases and J by 5 bases, with 18 bases between them. The CDR3 is 16 residues long. For the CDR3, the DNA is TGTGCCAGTAGTATATCCCCACAGGGTTTACACGAGACCCAGTACTTC. It is translated as CASSISPQGLHETQYF.

V gene TRBV30 combines with J gene TRBJ2-5, with D uncertain. Germline CDR1 GTSNPN, CDR2 SVGIG (reference sequence). The CDR3 length is 15 residues. Trimming left V 0 bases short and J 7 bases short, with 18 bases between. CDR3 sequence (DNA): TGTGCCTGGAGTGTGGGTCCCCCTCCCATAGGGACCCAGTACTTC. This gives the protein CAWSVGPPPIGTQYF.

The V and J genes are TRBV2 and TRBJ2-7; 7 nucleotides line up with TRBD2. This CDR3 spans 12 amino acids. CDR1 is SNHLY, CDR2 FYNNEI, per germline. J lost 3 bases, V lost 7 bases, and 3 bases had no gene match. The CDR3: CASTGTNYEQYF. CDR3 DNA sequence: TGTGCCAGCACGGGGACTAACTACGAGCAGTACTTC.

The chain couples TRBV30 to TRBJ2-7; 9 bases align to TRBD2. Trimming removed 2 bases from V and 4 bases from J; junction bases left unmatched: 9. Germline lookup yields CDR1 GTSNPN and CDR2 SVGIG (reference sequence). The CDR3 length is 15 residues. The CDR3: CAWSLGLANSYEQYF. The CDR3 nucleotides read TGTGCCTGGAGTCTTGGACTAGCGAATTCTTACGAGCAGTACTTC.

The chain is built from TRBV28 and TRBJ1-5; maybe TRBD1 (5 bases). CDR1 is MDHEN, CDR2 SYDVKM, per germline. This CDR3 has 15 residues. The V end lost 6 bases, the J end lost 4 bases, and 16 bases lay between the germline ends. The CDR3 nucleotides are TGTGCCAGCAGCCTCGGGGCCGCGGGGAATCAGCCCCAGCATTTT. Amino acids: CASSLGAAGNQPQHF.

This clone showed up just a few times. This chain uses TRBV5-6 with TRBJ1-3; D not certain. The ends were cut back, 2 bases at V and 4 bases at J, with 13 bases in the middle. CDR3 length: 15 amino acids. Germline V gene lookup returns CDR1 SGHDT and CDR2 YYEEEE. The CDR3 loop reads CASSLPEGIGNTIYF. CDR3 sequence (DNA): TGTGCCAGCAGCTTACCGGAGGGTATAGGAAACACCATATATTTT. The full variable domain, completed using reference TRBV5-6 and TRBJ1-3, is DAGVTQSPTHLIKTRGQQVTLRCSPKSGHDTVSWYQQALGQGPQFIFQYYEEEERQRGNFPDRFSGHQFPNYSSELNVNALLLGDSALYLCASSLPEGIGNTIYFGEGSWLTVV.

This chain uses TRBV4-3 with TRBJ2-2, with TRBD2 identical over 7 bases. This CDR3 is 15 amino acids long. CDR1 and CDR2 (germline): LGHNA, YSLEER. Trimming cost V 4 bases and J 6 bases; bases outside gene matches: 8. CDR3 DNA sequence: TGCGCCAGCAGCCTCACTAGCGCGTCCTCCGGGGAGCTGTTTTTT. Translated: CASSLTSASSGELFF.

The chain recombines TRBV5-1 with TRBJ2-7, with a weak D call TRBD1 (6 bases). The germline V gene has CDR1 SGHRS and CDR2 YFSETQ. The CDR3 totals 15 residues. Trimming pared 0 bases from V and 1 base from J, leaving 11 bases between. This CDR3 reads CASSLETGLSYEQYF. CDR3 DNA sequence: TGCGCCAGCAGCTTGGAAACAGGGTTATCCTACGAGCAGTACTTC. The complete variable domain, with remaining parts taken from reference TRBV5-1 and TRBJ2-7, reads KAGVTQTPRYLIKTRGQQVTLSCSPISGHRSVSWYQQTPGQGLQFLFEYFSETQRNKGNFPGRFSGRQFSNSRSEMNVSTLELGDSALYLCASSLETGLSYEQYFGPGTRLTVT.

The chain uses TRBV7-2 and TRBJ2-7; D might be TRBD2 (6 bases). Between the trimmed V and J ends, which lost 5 bases and 7 bases, there was a span of 15 bases. Germline CDR1 and CDR2: SGHTA and FQGNSA. CDR3 length: 13 amino acids. The CDR3 loop reads CASSVGPAGEQYF. The CDR3 nucleotides read TGTGCCAGCAGCGTTGGACCCGCGGGGGAGCAGTACTTC.

This clone appeared once. The chain has TRBV15 and TRBJ2-2; the D is unclear. With 6 bases removed from V and 4 bases from J, the gap between germline ends came to 9 bases. This CDR3 has 13 amino acids. CDR1 and CDR2 from the germline V gene are LNHNV and YYDKDF (reference sequence). The CDR3 nucleotides are TGTGCCACCAGGACTTCGGCCACCGGGGAGCTGTTTTTT. It specifies CATRTSATGELFF.

The chain recombines TRBV7-9 with TRBJ1-2; D remains unclear. From germline, CDR1 is SEHNR and CDR2 FQNEAQ (reference sequence). Between the trimmed V and J ends, which lost 5 bases and 8 bases, there was a span of 12 bases. The CDR3 extends over 12 amino acids. The DNA for the CDR3 is TGTGCCAGCAGCCCTGGTTGGCGGGGCTACACCTTC. Translation: CASSPGWRGYTF.

V gene TRBV13 combines with J gene TRBJ1-3; unclear D gene. The V gene's germline CDR1 is PRHDT and CDR2 FYEKMQ (reference sequence). Trimming left V 5 bases short and J 4 bases short, with 9 bases between. This CDR3 is 13 amino acids long. The CDR3 loop reads CASSRKGGNTIYF. For the CDR3, the DNA is TGTGCCAGCAGCCGCAAGGGAGGAAACACCATATATTTT.

The chain has TRBV25-1 and TRBJ1-2; TRBD1 might be the D (6 bases). The CDR3 is 13 amino acids. Germline assignment: CDR1 MGHDK and CDR2 SYGVNS. Trimming took 8 bases from V and 0 from J, leaving 10 bases between them. CDR3 sequence (DNA): TGTGCCAGCGAGACAGGAACTAACTATGGCTACACCTTC. Residues: CASETGTNYGYTF.